A single sample gave rise to the 4 T cell receptor beta chains below, sequenced in a study of T cells in localized non-small cell lung cancer. Clones were read by immunoSEQ multiplex PCR, and TCRdb kept only the in-frame ones, dropping some. The table includes about 23,000 clones, 84% detected once. This specimen consisted of PBMCs, obtained before any cancer treatment. The receptors derive from a man between 40 and 70 years old with stage II lung adenocarcinoma.

The V and J genes are TRBV7-8 and TRBJ2-1; D not resolved. Trimming shortened V by 3 bases and J by 8 bases, and 14 bases separated the two germline ends. The CDR3 loop spans 14 amino acids. Per the germline V gene, CDR1 is SGHVS and CDR2 is FQNEAQ. The CDR3 coding sequence is TGTGCCAGCAGCTTGACCAAACCTCGGGATGAGCAGTTCTTC. Translation: CASSLTKPRDEQFF. Full variable domain (remainder filled in from reference TRBV7-8 and TRBJ2-1): GAGVSQSPRYKVAKRGQDVALRCDPISGHVSLFWYQQALGQGPEFLTYFQNEAQLDKSGLPSDRFFAERPEGSVSTLKIQRTQQEDSAVYLCASSLTKPRDEQFFGPGTRLTVL.

The rearrangement joins TRBV11-3 to TRBJ1-1, with TRBD1 identical over 7 bases. This CDR3 is built from 15 residues. The V segment lost 3 bases and the J segment 1 base; nucleotides outside the gene matches: 5. Per germline, CDR1 SGHNT and CDR2 YENEEA. CDR3 in amino acids: CASSLGQFQNTEAFF. Written as DNA, the CDR3 is TGTGCCAGCAGCTTGGGACAGTTTCAGAACACTGAAGCTTTCTTT.

CDR3 sequence: CASSLLSPQETQYF. CDR3 DNA: TGTGCCAGCAGCTTACTCAGCCCCCAAGAGACCCAGTACTTC. This chain uses TRBV7-9 with TRBJ2-5, with D unresolved. Germline-derived CDR1 and CDR2 are SEHNR and FQNEAQ (reference sequence). This CDR3 spans 14 amino acids. Trimming took off 2 bases at V and 1 base at J, with 8 bases between the two ends. The variable domain in full, with the rest retrieved from reference TRBV7-9 and TRBJ2-5, is DTGVSQNPRHKITKRGQNVTFRCDPISEHNRLYWYRQTLGQGPEFLTYFQNEAQLEKSRLLSDRFSAERPKGSFSTLEIQRTEQGDSAMYLCASSLLSPQETQYFGPGTRLLVL.

This chain connects TRBV15 to TRBJ1-4; D ambiguous. The CDR3 is 15 amino acids. The V and J ends lost 0 bases and 5 bases respectively, with 10 bases between them. Germline values: CDR1 LNHNV, CDR2 YYDKDF (reference sequence). Written as DNA, the CDR3 is TGTGCCACCAGCAGAGATGGAGGGAGAAATGAAAAACTGTTTTTT. Its protein is CATSRDGGRNEKLFF.